The clone carrying this T cell receptor (beta chain) came up a few times. The sample belongs to a study of identical twins. V shed 0 bases and J shed 5 bases, with 19 bases lying between them. The CDR3 is 18 amino acids. Germline-derived CDR1 and CDR2 are MGHRA and YSYEKL. One entry per CDR3 protein, called by TCRdb with MiXCR from the 5' RACE reads. Counted here are around 530,000 distinct CDR3 sequences, about 15% occurring once; the ten biggest clones make up around 0.4%. The same sample was also studied in work on yellow fever vaccine responses in identical twins.

Specimen: CD4+ T cells sorted from blood. The receptor comes from a woman aged 18-29 years in good health. V gene TRBV4-1 combines with J gene TRBJ2-2; no clear D. The CDR3 loop is CASSQDRSASRLTGELFF. In DNA form, the CDR3 reads TGCGCCAGCAGCCAAGATCGGTCAGCCAGTCGATTAACCGGGGAGCTGTTTTTT.